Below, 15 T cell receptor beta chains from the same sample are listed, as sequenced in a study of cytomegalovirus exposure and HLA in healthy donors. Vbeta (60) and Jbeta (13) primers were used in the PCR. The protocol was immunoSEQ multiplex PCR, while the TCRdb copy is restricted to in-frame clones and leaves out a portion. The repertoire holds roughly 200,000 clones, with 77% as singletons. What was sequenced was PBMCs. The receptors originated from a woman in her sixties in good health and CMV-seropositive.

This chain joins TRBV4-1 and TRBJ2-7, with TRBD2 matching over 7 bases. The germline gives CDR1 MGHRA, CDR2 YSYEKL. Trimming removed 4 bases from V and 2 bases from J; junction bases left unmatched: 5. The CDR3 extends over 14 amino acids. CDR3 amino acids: CASSPRGSAYEQYF. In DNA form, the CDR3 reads TGCGCCAGCAGCCCCCGCGGGAGCGCCTACGAGCAGTACTTC.

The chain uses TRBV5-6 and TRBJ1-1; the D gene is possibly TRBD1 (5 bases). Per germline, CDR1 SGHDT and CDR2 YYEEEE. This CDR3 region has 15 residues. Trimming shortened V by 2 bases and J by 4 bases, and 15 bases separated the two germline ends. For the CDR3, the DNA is TGTGCCAGCAGCTTTCAGGGCAGGAGCCGCACTGAAGCTTTCTTT. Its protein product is CASSFQGRSRTEAFF.

The CDR3 is CASSQVGAGELFF. Here the CDR3 DNA reads TGTGCCAGCAGCCAGGTCGGGGCCGGGGAGCTGTTTTTT. The genes are TRBV9 and TRBJ2-2, with D possibly matching TRBD2 (5 bases). V lost 4 bases and J lost 6, with 10 bases in between. The V gene's germline CDR1 is SGDLS and CDR2 YYNGEE. The CDR3 is 13 residues long.

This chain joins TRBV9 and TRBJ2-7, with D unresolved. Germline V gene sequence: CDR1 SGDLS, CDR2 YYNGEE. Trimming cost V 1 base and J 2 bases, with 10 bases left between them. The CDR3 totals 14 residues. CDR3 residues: CASSVLEQTYEQYF. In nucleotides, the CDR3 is TGTGCCAGCAGCGTATTAGAACAGACCTACGAGCAGTACTTC.

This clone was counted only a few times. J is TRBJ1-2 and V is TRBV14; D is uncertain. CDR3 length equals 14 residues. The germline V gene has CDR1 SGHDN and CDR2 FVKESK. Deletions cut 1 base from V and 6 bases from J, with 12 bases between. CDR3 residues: CASSQAGFEDGYTF. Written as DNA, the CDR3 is TGTGCCAGCAGCCAAGCGGGGTTCGAGGATGGCTACACCTTC.

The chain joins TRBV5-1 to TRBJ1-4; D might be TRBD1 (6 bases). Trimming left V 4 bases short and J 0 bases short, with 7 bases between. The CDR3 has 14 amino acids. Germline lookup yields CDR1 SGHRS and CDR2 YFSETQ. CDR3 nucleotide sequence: TGCGCCAGCAGCCACAGGGCAACTAATGAAAAACTGTTTTTT. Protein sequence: CASSHRATNEKLFF.

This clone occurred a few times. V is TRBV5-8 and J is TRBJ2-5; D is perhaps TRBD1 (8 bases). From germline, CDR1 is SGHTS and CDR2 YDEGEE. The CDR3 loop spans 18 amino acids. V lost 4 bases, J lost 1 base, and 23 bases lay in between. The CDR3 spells CASSSGTGSVNIQETQYF. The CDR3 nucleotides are TGTGCCAGCAGCAGCGGGACAGGTAGCGTGAATATCCAAGAGACCCAGTACTTC.

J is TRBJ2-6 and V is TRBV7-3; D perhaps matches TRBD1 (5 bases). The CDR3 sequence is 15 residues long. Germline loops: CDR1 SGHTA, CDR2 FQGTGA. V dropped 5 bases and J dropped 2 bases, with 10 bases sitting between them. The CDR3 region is CASSRQKPGANVLTF. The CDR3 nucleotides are TGTGCCAGCAGCCGACAGAAGCCTGGGGCCAACGTCCTGACTTTC.

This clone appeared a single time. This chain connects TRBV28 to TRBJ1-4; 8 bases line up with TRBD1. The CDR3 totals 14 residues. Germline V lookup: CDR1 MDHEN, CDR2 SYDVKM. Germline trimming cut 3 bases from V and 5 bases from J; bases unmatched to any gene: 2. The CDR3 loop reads CASSFRTGNEKLFF. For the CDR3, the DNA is TGTGCCAGCAGTTTTAGGACAGGGAATGAAAAACTGTTTTTT.

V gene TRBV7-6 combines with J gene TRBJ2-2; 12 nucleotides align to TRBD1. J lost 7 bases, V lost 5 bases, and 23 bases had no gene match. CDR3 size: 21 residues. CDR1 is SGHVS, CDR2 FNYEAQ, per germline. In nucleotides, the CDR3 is TGTGCCAGCAGCCCCAGAGCAGGGACAGGGGGCTCTAGCGGGAATCACGGGGAGCTGTTTTTT. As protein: CASSPRAGTGGSSGNHGELFF.

CDR3 sequence reads: CASSRQARIATNEKLFF. CDR3 bases: TGTGCCAGCAGCCGACAGGCTCGAATAGCAACTAATGAAAAACTGTTTTTT. The chain combines TRBV5-5 with TRBJ1-4; D is possibly TRBD1 (6 bases). Germline V gene lookup returns CDR1 SGHKS and CDR2 YYEKEE (reference sequence). The CDR3 has 17 amino acids. The V end was cut by 4 bases, the J end by 0 bases, with 16 bases between.

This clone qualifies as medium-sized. The CDR3: CASSLEQGALDEQYF. The CDR3 DNA reads TGTGCCAGCAGTTTAGAACAGGGGGCTCTCGACGAGCAGTACTTC. This chain connects TRBV28 to TRBJ2-7; 9 positions agree with TRBD1. The CDR3 is 15 residues long. Germline CDR1 reads MDHEN; CDR2 reads SYDVKM. The V gene end was trimmed by 2 bases and the J gene end by 5 bases; junction bases not matched to a gene: 7.

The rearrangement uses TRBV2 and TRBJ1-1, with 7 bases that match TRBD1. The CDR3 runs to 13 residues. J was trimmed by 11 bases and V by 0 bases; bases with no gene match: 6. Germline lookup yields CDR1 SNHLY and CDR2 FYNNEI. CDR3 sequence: CASSEAKTGSAFF. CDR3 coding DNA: TGTGCCAGCAGTGAAGCGAAGACAGGGTCGGCTTTCTTT.

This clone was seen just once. The CDR3 DNA follows: TGTGCCAGCAGCATTACAGGGGGGACTGAAGCTTTCTTT. Encoded protein: CASSITGGTEAFF. This chain links TRBV11-2 with TRBJ1-1; 8 bases map to TRBD1. Trimming took 5 bases from V and 5 from J; bases not matched to a gene: 4. The CDR3 spans 13 residues. Germline CDR1 reads SGHAT; CDR2 reads FQNNGV.

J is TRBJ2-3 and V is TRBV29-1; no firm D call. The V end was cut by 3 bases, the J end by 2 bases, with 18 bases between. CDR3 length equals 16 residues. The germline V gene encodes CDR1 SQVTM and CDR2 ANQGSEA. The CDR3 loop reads CSVDPVTQPDTDTQYF. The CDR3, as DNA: TGCAGCGTTGATCCCGTGACTCAGCCAGACACAGATACGCAGTATTTT.